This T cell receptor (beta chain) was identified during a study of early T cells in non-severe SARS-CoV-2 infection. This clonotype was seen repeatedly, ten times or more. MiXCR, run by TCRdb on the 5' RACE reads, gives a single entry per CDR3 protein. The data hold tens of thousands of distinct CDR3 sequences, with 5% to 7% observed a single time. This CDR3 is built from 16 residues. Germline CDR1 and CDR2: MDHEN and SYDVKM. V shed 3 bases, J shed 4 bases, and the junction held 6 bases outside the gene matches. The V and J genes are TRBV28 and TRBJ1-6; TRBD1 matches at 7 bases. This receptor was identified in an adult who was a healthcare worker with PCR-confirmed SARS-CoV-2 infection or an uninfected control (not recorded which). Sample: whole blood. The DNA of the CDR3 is TGTGCCAGCAGTTTTTACAAGACAGGGTATAATTCACCCCTCCACTTT. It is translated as CASSFYKTGYNSPLHF.